The clone carrying this TCR beta chain came up a few times. Its antigen is not identified. Germline loops: CDR1 LNHDA, CDR2 SQIVND (reference sequence). The CDR3 length is 15 residues. V was pared by 3 bases and J by 7 bases, with 16 bases between. This sample was taken from a study of cytomegalovirus exposure and HLA in healthy donors. Study-level results: Later on, analysis showed that most CMV-associated TCR beta chains appeared to be HLA-restricted. CMV serostatus was the sole immune exposure data available.

Both 60 Vbeta primers and 13 Jbeta primers went into the PCR. The method was immunoSEQ multiplex PCR; TCRdb's version includes in-frame clones alone and lacks a portion of them. The repertoire holds some 120,000 clones, 83% seen once, with roughly 3.7% in the top ten. The rearrangement uses TRBV19 and TRBJ2-1, with D perhaps TRBD2 (5 bases). The TCR sequence derives from a woman aged 40 to 49 in good health and CMV-seropositive. The source material was PBMCs. CDR3 residues: CASSILGNRENEQFF. The CDR3 nucleotides read TGTGCCAGTAGTATTTTGGGTAATCGGGAAAATGAGCAGTTCTTC.